This TCR beta chain came from a study of response to subunit inactivated influenza vaccine. Overall study results and limits: It was the authors' suggestion that each seasonal influenza vaccination recruits few new T cells.

Each CDR3 protein gets one entry after TCRdb re-called the RT-PCR reads with MiXCR. Of more than 550,000 distinct CDR3 sequences in the sample, 11% were seen once. Deletions cut 6 bases from V and 4 bases from J, with 13 bases between. Germline CDR1 SGHTA, CDR2 FQGNSA. The CDR3 extends over 14 amino acids. This clonotype has a handful of counts. Its antigen is unknown. These data also featured in a second study, about T cells expressing NK-cell markers. This second study notes: As the method of synthesis, 5'RACE template switching with UMIs yielded TCR beta cDNA. Repertoires of TCR beta were obtained from T cells sorted as CD3+CD56+NKG2C+, CD3+CD56+NKG2C- and CD3+CD56-NKG2C+. The sequencing cohort of eight donors included seven HCMV-seropositive individuals and one seronegative individual.

The receptor was derived from a man aged 50-60 years who received an inactivated influenza vaccine. The sample was PBMCs from blood, taken on the day of vaccination. This chain links TRBV7-2 with TRBJ2-1; the D call may be TRBD1 or TRBD2 (5 bases each). CDR3 DNA sequence: TGTGCCAGCAGTCGGGACCGAATGTACAATGAGCAGTTCTTC. Protein product: CASSRDRMYNEQFF.